These 21 T cell receptor beta chains came from one sample sequenced in a study of shared clonotypes between healthy human individuals (dated by TCRdb to about 2020). The library was made by the immunoSEQ multiplex PCR assay. The immuneACCESS repertoire file appears here via TCRdb, limited to in-frame rearrangements. These files lack a portion of the clones; in checked studies, under half of the deficit traces to unresolved V genes, and the cause of the others is not known. Across this sample there are 2.3 million or so clones, with just over 90% seen only once. The leading ten clones occupy about 0.39% of the sample. The sample comprised naive CD4+ T cells from PBMCs. The cell subset or site label here, explained by the study, means: CD45RA+ positively selected. The receptors come from a man aged 18 to 30 in good health. Some clones in this sample may be carry-over from other donors' samples.

The V call is TRBV29-1, the J call TRBJ2-1; 9 nucleotides agree with TRBD1. The CDR3 loop spans 13 amino acids. J lost 3 bases, V lost 6 bases, and 3 bases had no gene match. Looked up from germline, CDR1 is SQVTM and CDR2 is ANQGSEA. CDR3 region: CSVQDRGYNEQFF. The CDR3 bases are TGCAGCGTCCAGGACAGGGGCTACAATGAGCAGTTCTTC.

The chain is built from TRBV9 and TRBJ1-1, with 8 positions matching TRBD1. CDR3 length: 14 amino acids. Trimming took 6 bases from V and 3 from J; bases not matched to a gene: 7. Looked up from germline, CDR1 is SGDLS and CDR2 is YYNGEE. The CDR3 bases are TGTGCCAGCACCAGGACAGGGCAAGACACTGAAGCTTTCTTT. Its protein product is CASTRTGQDTEAFF.

This sequence joins TRBV10-3 and TRBJ2-3, with unresolved D. The V gene lost 5 bases and the J gene lost 1 base, with 7 bases spanning the gap. CDR1 ENHRY and CDR2 SYGVKD come from the germline V gene. The length of the CDR3 is 13 residues. CDR3 loop: CAISPTGTDTQYF. The CDR3 coding sequence is TGTGCCATCAGTCCTACAGGCACAGATACGCAGTATTTT.

This sequence joins TRBV5-4 and TRBJ2-3; D may be TRBD1 or TRBD2 (5 bases each). The CDR3 has 15 residues. Per germline, CDR1 SGHNT and CDR2 YYREEE (reference sequence). V was cut by 2 bases and J by 5 bases, with 15 bases left in between. CDR3 bases: TGTGCCAGCAGCTTTAGGAATGTGGGGGAAGATACGCAGTATTTT. Its translation: CASSFRNVGEDTQYF.

As concerns this clone: The identical CDR3 is also encoded by other nucleotide sequences in the sample. CDR3 amino acids: CASSVDGSNYEQYF. CDR3 DNA: TGTGCCAGCAGCGTCGATGGGTCCAACTACGAGCAGTACTTC. The V call is TRBV9, the J call TRBJ2-7; D is unclear. The CDR3 is 14 amino acids. V was shortened by 2 bases and J by 3 bases, with 12 bases between the two germline ends. Per the germline V gene, CDR1 is SGDLS and CDR2 is YYNGEE.

This sequence joins TRBV6-5 and TRBJ2-1; TRBD2 aligns across 7 bases. The CDR3 is 14 amino acids. V was clipped by 5 bases and J by 8 bases; unmatched bases: 9. Germline lookup yields CDR1 MNHEY and CDR2 SVGAGI. The CDR3 here is CASSIRLAADEQFF. DNA for the CDR3: TGTGCCAGCAGTATCCGACTAGCCGCCGATGAGCAGTTCTTC.

This chain uses TRBV28 with TRBJ1-5, with D hard to call. Trimming pared 8 bases from V and 3 bases from J, leaving 17 bases between. In germline, CDR1 is MDHEN, CDR2 SYDVKM. The CDR3 contains 15 residues. CDR3 in amino acids: CASLGFYATNQPQHF. The CDR3 DNA is TGTGCCAGCTTGGGGTTTTACGCAACCAATCAGCCCCAGCATTTT.

This clone occurred a few times. In the same sample, other DNA sequences code for this CDR3. CDR3 sequence (DNA): TGTGCCAGCTCACCGACAGGGACTGAAGCTTTCTTT. It specifies CASSPTGTEAFF. The chain couples TRBV18 to TRBJ1-1; 7 nucleotides align to TRBD1. With V trimmed by 3 bases and J by 5 bases, 0 bases remained unmatched. Germline V CDR1 and CDR2: KGHSH, LQKENI. This CDR3 contains 12 residues.

V is TRBV7-9 and J is TRBJ2-1, with TRBD2 matching 9 bases. The CDR3 runs to 14 residues. The junction had 10 bases not matched to a gene; V was cut back by 8 bases and J by 8 bases. CDR1 and CDR2 (germline): SEHNR, FQNEAQ (reference sequence). CDR3 DNA: TGTGCCAGCGTCAAGCGGGAGGCCGGGGATGAGCAGTTCTTC. It codes for CASVKREAGDEQFF.

This rearrangement joins TRBV10-3 to TRBJ1-4; TRBD1 aligns across 12 bases. The V segment lost 5 bases and the J segment 4 bases; nucleotides outside the gene matches: 5. The CDR3 totals 16 residues. Germline values: CDR1 ENHRY, CDR2 SYGVKD. CDR3 region: CAISSGTGGRNEKLFF. CDR3 nucleotides: TGTGCCATCAGTTCCGGGACAGGGGGCCGTAATGAAAAACTGTTTTTT.

V is TRBV5-1 and J is TRBJ1-5, with D hard to call. CDR1 is SGHRS, CDR2 YFSETQ, per germline. This CDR3 contains 13 residues. Trimming took off 0 bases at V and 6 bases at J, with 7 bases between the two ends. The CDR3: CASSLASGQPQHF. CDR3 nucleotides: TGCGCCAGCAGCTTGGCCAGCGGTCAGCCCCAGCATTTT.

The chain is built from TRBV5-5 and TRBJ2-7; 7 nucleotides line up with TRBD2. Germline CDR1 is SGHKS and CDR2 is YYEKEE (reference sequence). This CDR3 is built from 15 residues. The J segment lost 2 bases and the V segment lost 5 bases, leaving 10 bases of the junction unmatched. CDR3 loop: CASSPRTSGTYEQYF. The DNA for the CDR3 is TGTGCCAGCAGTCCCCGGACTAGTGGGACCTACGAGCAGTACTTC.

This chain joins TRBV5-1 and TRBJ2-2; weak D call: TRBD2 (5 bases). The CDR3 loop spans 14 amino acids. Between the trimmed V and J ends, which lost 2 bases and 1 base, there was a span of 6 bases. Germline assignment: CDR1 SGHRS and CDR2 YFSETQ. The chain's CDR3 is CASSFGMNTGELFF. The DNA for the CDR3 is TGCGCCAGCAGCTTCGGGATGAACACCGGGGAGCTGTTTTTT.

The chain has TRBV6-6 and TRBJ1-5; D unclear. CDR1 is MNHNY, CDR2 SVGAGI, per germline (reference sequence). Trimming shortened V by 0 bases and J by 1 base, and 7 bases separated the two germline ends. This CDR3 spans 15 amino acids. CDR3 sequence (DNA): TGTGCCAGCAGTTACTCAGGCTACAGCAATCAGCCCCAGCATTTT. This sequence encodes CASSYSGYSNQPQHF.

The chain joins TRBV7-9 to TRBJ2-1; D perhaps matches TRBD1 (6 bases). The germline V gene encodes CDR1 SEHNR and CDR2 FQNEAQ (reference sequence). V lost 3 bases and J lost 4, with 16 bases in between. The CDR3 covers 16 residues. The CDR3 reads CASSLGSSGAYNEQFF. In nucleotides, the CDR3 is TGTGCCAGCAGCTTGGGCAGCTCAGGGGCGTACAATGAGCAGTTCTTC.

The chain is built from TRBV29-1 and TRBJ2-5, with no clear D. This CDR3 region has 12 residues. Per the germline V gene, CDR1 is SQVTM and CDR2 is ANQGSEA. Trimming stripped 6 bases from V and 1 base from J, with 9 bases between. The CDR3 sequence: CSVRPTQETQYF. In DNA form, the CDR3 reads TGCAGCGTGAGACCGACCCAAGAGACCCAGTACTTC. Variable domain in full (rest from reference TRBV29-1 and TRBJ2-5): SAVISQKPSRDICQRGTSLTIQCQVDSQVTMMFWYRQQPGQSLTLIATANQGSEATYESGFVIDKFPISRPNLTFSTLTVSNMSPEDSSIYLCSVRPTQETQYFGPGTRLLVL.

This chain uses TRBV5-4 with TRBJ2-5, with D perhaps being TRBD1 or TRBD2 (5 bases each). This CDR3 spans 13 amino acids. Per the germline V gene, CDR1 is SGHNT and CDR2 is YYREEE (reference sequence). Between the trimmed V and J ends, which lost 4 bases and 5 bases, there was a span of 12 bases. The CDR3 DNA reads as TGTGCCAGCAGCCGGGGAGCAGGGGAGACCCAGTACTTC. It translates to CASSRGAGETQYF.

V usage is TRBV6-6 and J usage is TRBJ1-5; 7 bases line up with TRBD1. CDR1 and CDR2 (germline): MNHNY, SVGAGI (reference sequence). V shed 8 bases and J 6 bases; nucleotides not matched to a gene: 10. This CDR3 has 14 residues. CDR3: CASVRQGGGQPQHF. The CDR3 DNA reads TGTGCCAGCGTCAGACAGGGCGGCGGTCAGCCCCAGCATTTT.

The V gene is TRBV5-1, the J gene TRBJ1-2; 9 bases line up with TRBD1. The CDR3 runs 17 residues. Trimming removed 3 bases from V and 3 bases from J; junction bases left unmatched: 12. Germline V lookup: CDR1 SGHRS, CDR2 YFSETQ. CDR3 nucleotides: TGCGCCAGCAGCTGGGACAGGGCCGCCCTCGGGTACTATGGCTACACCTTC. Its translation: CASSWDRAALGYYGYTF.

V gene TRBV5-4 combines with J gene TRBJ2-7; no clear D gene. Trimming took off 4 bases at V and 7 bases at J, with 15 bases between the two ends. This CDR3 region has 13 residues. Germline assignment: CDR1 SGHNT and CDR2 YYREEE (reference sequence). CDR3 sequence: CASSPAGHGEQYF. In DNA form, the CDR3 reads TGTGCCAGCAGCCCGGCCGGCCACGGGGAGCAGTACTTC.

This chain uses TRBV27 with TRBJ2-7; D may correspond to TRBD1 or TRBD2 (5 bases each). The CDR3 loop spans 16 amino acids. From germline, CDR1 is MNHEY and CDR2 SMNVEV (reference sequence). V was pared by 5 bases and J by 0 bases, with 17 bases between. This CDR3 reads CASSVPTGTDSYEQYF. CDR3 DNA sequence: TGTGCCAGCAGTGTTCCAACCGGGACGGACTCCTACGAGCAGTACTTC.